These 12 T cell receptor beta chains were sequenced from one sample in a study of blood T cell repertoires in COVID-19. The repertoire was sequenced with immunoSEQ multiplex PCR; TCRdb's copy has only in-frame clones and lacks some. The table lists roughly 120,000 clones, about 88% of them singletons, with about 3.5% in the top ten. The sample comprised peripheral blood. Receptor source: a woman aged 50 to 60 with acute or convalescent COVID-19.

V and J are TRBV20-1 and TRBJ1-2; D ambiguous. Per germline, CDR1 DFQATT and CDR2 SNEGSKA (reference sequence). The CDR3 runs to 11 residues. This chain's CDR3 is CNVLAGYGYTF. CDR3 in DNA: TGCAATGTGCTGGCGGGCTATGGCTACACCTTC.

This chain joins TRBV29-1 and TRBJ2-7; maybe TRBD2 (6 bases). The ends were cut back, 6 bases at V and 6 bases at J, with 21 bases in the middle. The CDR3 is made up of 14 amino acids. Germline assignment: CDR1 SQVTM and CDR2 ANQGSEA. CDR3 bases: TGCAGCGTCCTACTAGCATCCCCCCTCACCGAGCAGTACTTC. Protein sequence: CSVLLASPLTEQYF.

This chain links TRBV5-1 with TRBJ1-3, with D possibly matching TRBD1 (5 bases). V was trimmed by 0 bases and J by 0 bases, leaving 7 bases between them. The germline CDR1 and CDR2 sequences are SGHRS and YFSETQ. This CDR3 is built from 15 residues. The CDR3: CASSLVGASGNTIYF. The CDR3 coding sequence is TGCGCCAGCAGCTTGGTTGGGGCCTCTGGAAACACCATATATTTT.

This clone was found once. For the CDR3, the DNA is TGTGCCAGCAGCTTACGAGGGACTAGCGGGTCGGACAATGAGCAGTTCTTC. Encoded protein: CASSLRGTSGSDNEQFF. The chain recombines TRBV7-9 with TRBJ2-1; 12 nucleotides line up with TRBD2. CDR1 is SEHNR, CDR2 FQNEAQ, per germline (reference sequence). The CDR3 totals 17 residues. The J segment lost 5 bases and the V segment lost 2 bases, leaving 7 bases of the junction unmatched.

This clone was observed once. This rearrangement joins TRBV24-1 to TRBJ1-4, with D possibly TRBD1 on 6 matching bases. The CDR3 spans 19 residues. Germline loops: CDR1 KGHDR, CDR2 SFDVKD. V lost 11 bases and J lost 6, with 33 bases in between. CDR3 sequence reads: CANARGCLTGNQTDEKLFF. The CDR3 DNA reads as TGTGCCAACGCCAGGGGTTGTCTAACAGGTAACCAGACGGATGAAAAACTGTTTTTT.

The chain uses TRBV6-2 or TRBV6-3 and TRBJ2-5; 10 bases match TRBD2. Unmatched junction bases numbered 8, after V lost 5 bases and J lost 5 bases. Germline V lookup: CDR1 MNHEY, CDR2 SVGEGT. The CDR3 totals 15 residues. The CDR3 region has the DNA TGTGCCAGCAGTCCCGGACTAGCGGAATGGGAGACCCAGTACTTC. This sequence encodes CASSPGLAEWETQYF.

The CDR3 loop is CASSSRGASGPYEQYF. The CDR3 region has the DNA TGTGCCAGCAGCTCCCGAGGGGCTAGCGGACCCTACGAGCAGTACTTC. V gene TRBV7-2 combines with J gene TRBJ2-7, with TRBD2 matching over 7 bases. This CDR3 has 16 amino acids. Germline values: CDR1 SGHTA, CDR2 FQGNSA. V lost 4 bases and J lost 2; bases outside the gene matches: 11. The variable domain in full, completed from reference TRBV7-2 and TRBJ2-7, reads GAGVSQSPSNKVTEKGKDVELRCDPISGHTALYWYRQSLGQGLEFLIYFQGNSAPDKSGLPSDRFSAERTGGSVSTLTIQRTQQEDSAVYLCASSSRGASGPYEQYFGPGTRLTVT.

CDR3 DNA: TGTGCCAGCAGCCAAAGGACCGCTAGCGGCGGGGAGCTGTTTTTT. Its protein product is CASSQRTASGGELFF. The chain carries TRBV3-1 (or the pseudogene TRBV3-2) and TRBJ2-2, with 7 positions matching TRBD2. V lost 2 bases to trimming and J lost 7 bases; unmatched junction nucleotides: 7. Germline V lookup: CDR1 LGHDT, CDR2 YNNKEL (reference sequence). The CDR3 length is 15 residues.

The chain is built from TRBV6-1 and TRBJ2-1, with 8 bases fitting TRBD2. CDR1 and CDR2 from the germline V gene are MNHNS and SASEGT. This CDR3 contains 17 residues. Trimming removed 3 bases from V and 1 base from J; junction bases left unmatched: 8. The CDR3 is CASSDPLAGPSYNEQFF. The CDR3 coding sequence is TGTGCCAGCAGTGATCCGCTAGCGGGTCCTTCCTACAATGAGCAGTTCTTC.

The rearrangement uses TRBV2 and TRBJ2-1; possibly TRBD1 for D (7 bases). V lost 3 bases and J lost 4, with 13 bases in between. The CDR3 totals 15 residues. The germline V gene encodes CDR1 SNHLY and CDR2 FYNNEI. The CDR3 nucleotides are TGTGCCAGCAGTGAGGAGGGACAGCCATACAATGAGCAGTTCTTC. Its protein product is CASSEEGQPYNEQFF.

The chain couples TRBV7-9 to TRBJ2-3; 11 nucleotides line up with TRBD2. This CDR3 spans 18 amino acids. Germline values: CDR1 SEHNR, CDR2 FQNEAQ (reference sequence). Trimming took 1 base from V and 3 from J; bases not matched to a gene: 9. The CDR3 loop reads CASSLVVTSGRSTDTQYF. The CDR3 region has the DNA TGTGCCAGCAGCTTAGTAGTTACTAGCGGGAGATCAACAGATACGCAGTATTTT. Together with reference TRBV7-9 and TRBJ2-3, the CDR3 gives the full variable domain: DTGVSQNPRHKITKRGQNVTFRCDPISEHNRLYWYRQTLGQGPEFLTYFQNEAQLEKSRLLSDRFSAERPKGSFSTLEIQRTEQGDSAMYLCASSLVVTSGRSTDTQYFGPGTRLTVL.

The CDR3 DNA follows: TGTGCCAGCAGCGCTAGCGGGACATCCGGCTACGAGCAGTACTTC. This encodes CASSASGTSGYEQYF. This chain uses TRBV3-1 (or the pseudogene TRBV3-2) with TRBJ2-7; 9 bases line up with TRBD2. The CDR3 loop spans 15 amino acids. The germline gives CDR1 LGHDT, CDR2 YNNKEL (reference sequence). V gave up 5 bases and J gave up 3 bases; unmatched junction bases: 8.